A single sample gave rise to the 30 T cell receptor beta chains below, sequenced in a study of blood T cell repertoires in COVID-19. Clones were sequenced by immunoSEQ multiplex PCR, and TCRdb holds only the in-frame ones, with some missing. The sample has approximately 120,000 clones, about 70% seen once. Sample: peripheral blood. These receptors all stem from a man aged 60 to 69 with acute or convalescent COVID-19.

The V and J genes are TRBV4-1 and TRBJ2-5; 7 bases are a match to TRBD2. This CDR3 has 20 residues. Germline V CDR1 and CDR2: MGHRA, YSYEKL. J gave up 1 base and V 1 base, and 18 bases lay outside the gene matches. The CDR3 is CASSQVIGGRMIGSQETQYF. CDR3 nucleotides: TGCGCCAGCAGCCAAGTTATCGGCGGGAGAATGATCGGGTCCCAAGAGACCCAGTACTTC.

The chain carries TRBV19 and TRBJ1-1; D is perhaps TRBD1 (5 bases). The CDR3 runs to 15 residues. Germline V gene sequence: CDR1 LNHDA, CDR2 SQIVND (reference sequence). With 8 bases removed from V and 6 bases from J, the gap between germline ends came to 22 bases. CDR3 nucleotide sequence: TGTGCCAGTGGGGGGACGGCTTCGTTAGTCTCTGAAGCTTTCTTT. Residues: CASGGTASLVSEAFF.

In its sample, this clone was seen a few times. The rearrangement links TRBV19 to TRBJ1-5, with 8 bases identical to TRBD1. Germline V gene sequence: CDR1 LNHDA, CDR2 SQIVND (reference sequence). J lost 0 bases, V lost 5 bases, and 9 bases had no gene match. The CDR3 has 17 residues. The CDR3 region has the DNA TGTGCCAGTAGTTACAGCGACAGGGGATATAGCAATCAGCCCCAGCATTTT. Residues: CASSYSDRGYSNQPQHF.

The rearrangement links TRBV5-1 to TRBJ2-3; D possibly corresponds to TRBD1 (6 bases). Deletions cut 4 bases from V and 0 bases from J, with 18 bases between. The CDR3 extends over 17 amino acids. Germline CDR1 and CDR2: SGHRS and YFSETQ. CDR3 in DNA: TGCGCCAGCAGCCACAGGGCCGGGACGAGGAGCACAGATACGCAGTATTTT. Translation gives CASSHRAGTRSTDTQYF.

This chain connects TRBV9 to TRBJ1-2, with 9 positions matching TRBD1. CDR3 length: 15 amino acids. The ends lost 3 bases at V and 8 bases at J; junction bases unmatched: 11. Germline assignment: CDR1 SGDLS and CDR2 YYNGEE. CDR3 in amino acids: CASSEPGTGPAGYTF. The CDR3 region has the DNA TGTGCCAGCAGCGAACCCGGGACAGGGCCTGCGGGCTACACCTTC. Full variable domain (missing parts from reference TRBV9 and TRBJ1-2): DSGVTQTPKHLITATGQRVTLRCSPRSGDLSVYWYQQSLDQGLQFLIQYYNGEERAKGNILERFSAQQFPDLHSELNLSSLELGDSALYFCASSEPGTGPAGYTFGSGTRLTVV.

CDR3 sequence (DNA): TGTGCCAGCAGTTTGACCCGGGACAGGGGAGGCTACACCTTC. Protein sequence: CASSLTRDRGGYTF. This rearrangement joins TRBV2 to TRBJ1-2; TRBD1 agrees at 10 bases. The CDR3 has 14 amino acids. J was trimmed by 8 bases and V by 5 bases; bases with no gene match: 8. Looked up from germline, CDR1 is SNHLY and CDR2 is FYNNEI.

This chain uses TRBV5-1 with TRBJ2-5; D possibly corresponds to TRBD2 (6 bases). This CDR3 region has 15 residues. Looked up from germline, CDR1 is SGHRS and CDR2 is YFSETQ. V gave up 1 base and J gave up 5 bases, with 15 bases separating them. The CDR3 nucleotides read TGCGCCAGCAGCTTGCGTCCGGGGGAATGGGAGACCCAGTACTTC. It specifies CASSLRPGEWETQYF.

The genes are TRBV6-6 and TRBJ1-5; D gene uncertain. CDR1 is MNHNY and CDR2 is SVGAGI in the germline V gene (reference sequence). The CDR3 contains 14 residues. V gave up 5 bases and J gave up 3 bases, with 11 bases separating them. The CDR3 reads CASSRGNYNQPQHF. CDR3 DNA: TGTGCCAGCAGTCGCGGTAACTACAATCAGCCCCAGCATTTT.

This clone came up a few times. V usage is TRBV24-1 and J usage is TRBJ1-5; tentative D call: TRBD1 (6 bases). V was clipped by 4 bases and J by 0 bases, with 6 bases between them. The CDR3 runs 14 residues. Germline CDR1 KGHDR, CDR2 SFDVKD. The CDR3 DNA follows: TGTGCCACCAGTGAACAGGGTAGCAATCAGCCCCAGCATTTT. Translation gives CATSEQGSNQPQHF.

The J gene is TRBJ1-2, the V gene TRBV4-2, with no clear D. CDR1 is LGHNA and CDR2 is YNFKEQ in the germline V gene. This CDR3 is built from 15 residues. Trimming stripped 1 base from V and 1 base from J, with 10 bases between. As DNA, the CDR3 is TGTGCCAGCAGCCAAGGGTACACTAATAACTATGGCTACACCTTC. Its protein product is CASSQGYTNNYGYTF.

This clone was recorded a few times. J is TRBJ1-4 and V is TRBV13; 9 nucleotides match TRBD1. Germline assignment: CDR1 PRHDT and CDR2 FYEKMQ (reference sequence). This CDR3 has 18 residues. V shed 5 bases, J shed 5 bases, and the junction held 15 bases outside the gene matches. CDR3 amino acids: CASSRTGQGVVGNEKLFF. CDR3 bases: TGTGCCAGCAGCCGGACGGGACAGGGCGTCGTTGGGAATGAAAAACTGTTTTTT.

The chain combines TRBV19 with TRBJ1-3; no clear D. This CDR3 has 15 amino acids. Germline V lookup: CDR1 LNHDA, CDR2 SQIVND (reference sequence). Between the trimmed V and J ends, which lost 8 bases and 4 bases, there was a span of 18 bases. The DNA for the CDR3 is TGTGCCAGTTCAGACGGCGCTACGGGAGGAAACACCATATATTTT. As protein: CASSDGATGGNTIYF.

This rearrangement joins TRBV7-6 to TRBJ1-4; the match to TRBD1 covers 7 bases. CDR1 SGHVS and CDR2 FNYEAQ come from the germline V gene. Trimming took 5 bases from V and 0 from J; bases not matched to a gene: 6. The length of the CDR3 is 16 residues. The CDR3 DNA reads as TGTGCCAGCAGCGGGTCGGGGACAGCAACTAATGAAAAACTGTTTTTT. Protein: CASSGSGTATNEKLFF.

The chain employs TRBV28 and TRBJ2-7; 8 nucleotides match TRBD1. V lost 6 bases to trimming and J lost 7 bases; unmatched junction nucleotides: 17. CDR3 length: 16 residues. CDR1 and CDR2 (germline): MDHEN, SYDVKM. CDR3 sequence (DNA): TGTGCCAGCAGAGTTTATCCAAACCAGGGGGCGGGGGAGCAGTACTTC. Protein product: CASRVYPNQGAGEQYF.

The J gene is TRBJ2-2, the V gene TRBV10-2, with D unclear. V was shortened by 11 bases and J by 2 bases, with 18 bases between the two germline ends. Germline V lookup: CDR1 WSHSY, CDR2 SAAADI. CDR3 length: 15 residues. CDR3 sequence: CAGNAGGFNTGELFF. The CDR3 nucleotides read TGCGCCGGAAACGCAGGTGGATTTAACACCGGGGAGCTGTTTTTT.

V gene TRBV3-1 (or the pseudogene TRBV3-2) combines with J gene TRBJ2-5; 7 bases map to TRBD2. The CDR3 is 15 residues long. Germline values: CDR1 LGHDT, CDR2 YNNKEL (reference sequence). Trimming cost V 2 bases and J 2 bases; bases outside gene matches: 5. The CDR3, as DNA: TGTGCCAGCAGCCAAAGACCTAGCGGTCAAGAGACCCAGTACTTC. Its translation is CASSQRPSGQETQYF.

This chain uses TRBV11-2 with TRBJ2-6; 8 bases agree with TRBD1. J gave up 4 bases and V 3 bases, and 8 bases lay outside the gene matches. Germline loops: CDR1 SGHAT, CDR2 FQNNGV. CDR3 length equals 17 residues. The CDR3 region has the DNA TGTGCCAGCAGCTTCACCCAGGGGGCGTCGGGGGCCAACGTCCTGACTTTC. It translates to CASSFTQGASGANVLTF.

The count of this clone is one. This chain links TRBV5-1 with TRBJ2-5, with D possibly TRBD1 on 6 matching bases. Germline V gives CDR1 SGHRS, CDR2 YFSETQ. Trimming left V 1 base short and J 5 bases short, with 15 bases between. The length of the CDR3 is 15 residues. The CDR3 nucleotides are TGCGCCAGCAGCTTGAATACAGGGAACGGGGAGACCCAGTACTTC. This sequence encodes CASSLNTGNGETQYF.

This clone appeared once. V is TRBV5-1 and J is TRBJ2-2; tentative D call: TRBD2 (5 bases). CDR1 SGHRS and CDR2 YFSETQ come from the germline V gene. V was pared by 2 bases and J by 4 bases, with 9 bases between. The CDR3 totals 14 residues. The CDR3 region has the DNA TGCGCCAGCAGCTTAGGTAGCGCCACCGGGGAGCTGTTTTTT. This encodes CASSLGSATGELFF.

In nucleotides, the CDR3 is TGTGCCAGCAGCGTCGATAGCGGGAGCGGCACAGATACGCAGTATTTT. The encoded protein is CASSVDSGSGTDTQYF. V is TRBV11-2 and J is TRBJ2-3; 9 bases agree with TRBD2. The CDR3 covers 16 residues. Trimming at V came to 5 bases and at J to 1 base, leaving 7 bases not matched to a gene. From germline, CDR1 is SGHAT and CDR2 FQNNGV.

The CDR3 spells CASSSTQGAYEQYF. Here the CDR3 DNA reads TGTGCCAGCAGCTCAACTCAGGGGGCGTACGAGCAGTACTTC. The chain is built from TRBV7-2 and TRBJ2-7, with TRBD1 identical over 8 bases. The CDR3 spans 14 residues. Germline V lookup: CDR1 SGHTA, CDR2 FQGNSA. Trimming removed 4 bases from V and 4 bases from J; junction bases left unmatched: 6.

The genes are TRBV5-1 and TRBJ2-7, with no clear D. The CDR3 totals 13 residues. V was shortened by 4 bases and J by 5 bases, with 13 bases between the two germline ends. Looked up from germline, CDR1 is SGHRS and CDR2 is YFSETQ. CDR3 nucleotides: TGCGCCAGCAGCAACCGACAAACCCACGAGCAGTACTTC. Amino acid sequence: CASSNRQTHEQYF.

The V call is TRBV6-1, the J call TRBJ1-2, with 12 positions matching TRBD1. The germline V gene has CDR1 MNHNS and CDR2 SASEGT. The CDR3 consists of 15 residues. V lost 2 bases to trimming and J lost 8 bases; unmatched junction nucleotides: 6. Here the CDR3 reads CASSEMGQGAGGYTF. In DNA, the CDR3 is TGTGCCAGCAGTGAAATGGGACAGGGGGCAGGAGGCTACACCTTC.

This chain joins TRBV18 and TRBJ2-7; D perhaps matches TRBD2 (6 bases). This CDR3 has 14 amino acids. In germline, CDR1 is KGHSH, CDR2 LQKENI. V dropped 3 bases and J dropped 4 bases, with 13 bases sitting between them. CDR3 sequence reads: CASSPAGRWYEQYF. CDR3 nucleotide sequence: TGTGCCAGCTCACCGGCGGGAAGGTGGTACGAGCAGTACTTC.

This clone was observed a few times. The chain uses TRBV3-1 (or the pseudogene TRBV3-2) and TRBJ2-3, with TRBD2 matching 14 bases. In germline, CDR1 is LGHDT, CDR2 YNNKEL (reference sequence). There are 18 residues in the CDR3. V shed 3 bases, J shed 2 bases, and the junction held 7 bases outside the gene matches. The chain's CDR3 is CASSQGLAGAAYTDTQYF. CDR3 DNA: TGTGCCAGCAGCCAGGGACTAGCGGGGGCCGCCTACACAGATACGCAGTATTTT.

In the case of this clone: The sample holds other DNA sequences that translate to the same CDR3. The chain joins TRBV5-1 to TRBJ1-1; no definite D call. CDR1 SGHRS and CDR2 YFSETQ come from the germline V gene. Trimming cost V 4 bases and J 0 bases, with 7 bases left between them. This CDR3 comprises 13 residues. In DNA form, the CDR3 reads TGCGCCAGCAGCCCGGGAATGAACACTGAAGCTTTCTTT. Its protein is CASSPGMNTEAFF.

This chain joins TRBV6-5 and TRBJ1-4, with 9 bases identical to TRBD1. Germline assignment: CDR1 MNHEY and CDR2 SVGAGI. With V trimmed by 5 bases and J by 6 bases, 4 bases remained unmatched. The CDR3 is 14 amino acids. The CDR3 sequence is CASSPGTGHEKLFF. In DNA form, the CDR3 reads TGTGCCAGCAGTCCCGGGACAGGGCATGAAAAACTGTTTTTT.

The chain combines TRBV7-9 with TRBJ2-7; TRBD2 agrees at 7 bases. The germline V gene has CDR1 SEHNR and CDR2 FQNEAQ (reference sequence). CDR3 length: 15 amino acids. J was trimmed by 3 bases and V by 7 bases; bases with no gene match: 12. CDR3 DNA: TGTGCCAGCACCCTCCGGGGGGAGCCGGGCTACGAGCAGTACTTC. Residues: CASTLRGEPGYEQYF.

V and J are TRBV5-1 and TRBJ1-4; no reliable D call. Germline V gives CDR1 SGHRS, CDR2 YFSETQ. V was shortened by 2 bases and J by 0 bases, with 11 bases between the two germline ends. CDR3 length equals 16 residues. The CDR3 region has the DNA TGCGCCAGCAGCTTCAAGATCAGAACAACTAATGAAAAACTGTTTTTT. It translates to CASSFKIRTTNEKLFF. The variable domain in full, completed from reference TRBV5-1 and TRBJ1-4, reads KAGVTQTPRYLIKTRGQQVTLSCSPISGHRSVSWYQQTPGQGLQFLFEYFSETQRNKGNFPGRFSGRQFSNSRSEMNVSTLELGDSALYLCASSFKIRTTNEKLFFGSGTQLSVL.

This chain joins TRBV9 and TRBJ1-4; possibly TRBD1 for D (5 bases). Germline-derived CDR1 and CDR2 are SGDLS and YYNGEE. Between the trimmed V and J ends, which lost 4 bases and 8 bases, there was a span of 21 bases. The CDR3 is 16 residues long. The CDR3 DNA is TGTGCCAGCAGCTCTGAAATCGGGGGGGTAGCCGAAAAACTGTTTTTT. Translated, it gives CASSSEIGGVAEKLFF.